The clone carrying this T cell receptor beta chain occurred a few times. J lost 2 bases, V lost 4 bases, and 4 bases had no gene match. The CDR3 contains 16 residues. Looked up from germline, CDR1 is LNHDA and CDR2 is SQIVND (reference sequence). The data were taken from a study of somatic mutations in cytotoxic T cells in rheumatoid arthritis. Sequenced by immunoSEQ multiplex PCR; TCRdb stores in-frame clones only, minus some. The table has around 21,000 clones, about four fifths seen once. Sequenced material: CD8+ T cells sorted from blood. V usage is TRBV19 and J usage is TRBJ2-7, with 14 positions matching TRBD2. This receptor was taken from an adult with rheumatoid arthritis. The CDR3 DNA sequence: TGTGCCAGTAGTACCGGACTAGCGGGGGGAACCTACGAGCAGTACTTC. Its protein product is CASSTGLAGGTYEQYF.